The sequence of this T cell receptor (beta chain) was determined in a study of human CD8 memory T cell subsets. Preparation of the TCR beta libraries relied on UMI-labeled 5' RACE. In the source study's methods: In each TCR beta library, there were between roughly 2,900 and 18,000 functional CDR3 beta clonotypes. TCRdb reprocessed the 5' RACE reads; each CDR3 protein has one entry and no DNA is given. The V and J calls shown here were made by TCRdb, not taken from the authors' results. The ten most abundant clones cover 30% to 45% of a sample with under 6,000 distinct CDR3 sequences. This clonotype is called medium-sized based on its frequency. Negative magnetic separation was used for the enrichment of total CD8+ T cells. CDR1 is SQVTM, CDR2 ANQGSEA, per germline. This CDR3 is built from 16 residues.

The chain has TRBV29-1 and TRBJ2-5; TCRdb returns TRBD2, unconfirmable since there is no DNA. This receptor was identified in a human donor in good health. Material: CD8+ T cells from PBMCs. The CDR3: CSDLGLAGGVQETQYF.